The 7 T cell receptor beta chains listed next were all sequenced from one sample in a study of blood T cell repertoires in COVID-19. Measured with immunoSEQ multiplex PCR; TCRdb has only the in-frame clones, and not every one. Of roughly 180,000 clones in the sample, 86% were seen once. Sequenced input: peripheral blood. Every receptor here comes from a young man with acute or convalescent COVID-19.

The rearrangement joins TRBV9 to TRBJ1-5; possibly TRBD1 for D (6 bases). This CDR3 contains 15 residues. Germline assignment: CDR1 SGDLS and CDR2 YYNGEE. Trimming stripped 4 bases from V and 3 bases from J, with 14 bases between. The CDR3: CASSKDNRANQPQHF. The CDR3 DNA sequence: TGTGCCAGCAGCAAGGACAACAGGGCCAATCAGCCCCAGCATTTT. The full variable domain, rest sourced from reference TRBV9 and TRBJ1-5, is DSGVTQTPKHLITATGQRVTLRCSPRSGDLSVYWYQQSLDQGLQFLIQYYNGEERAKGNILERFSAQQFPDLHSELNLSSLELGDSALYFCASSKDNRANQPQHFGDGTRLSIL.

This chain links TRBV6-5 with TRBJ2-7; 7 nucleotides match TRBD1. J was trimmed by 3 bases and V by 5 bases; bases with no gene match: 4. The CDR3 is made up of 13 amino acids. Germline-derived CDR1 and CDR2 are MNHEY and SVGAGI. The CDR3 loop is CASSLTGNYEQYV. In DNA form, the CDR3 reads TGTGCCAGCAGTCTGACAGGGAACTACGAGCAGTACGTC.

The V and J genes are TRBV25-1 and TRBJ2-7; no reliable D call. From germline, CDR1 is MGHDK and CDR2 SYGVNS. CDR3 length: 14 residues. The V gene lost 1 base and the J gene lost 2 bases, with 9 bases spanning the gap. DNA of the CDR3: TGTGCCAGCAGTGAATCGCAGATTACCTACGAGCAGTACTTC. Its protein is CASSESQITYEQYF.

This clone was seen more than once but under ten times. The CDR3 loop reads CASKLTGFDNQPQHF. CDR3 coding DNA: TGTGCCAGCAAACTGACAGGGTTCGACAATCAGCCCCAGCATTTT. The chain uses TRBV28 and TRBJ1-5; TRBD1 agrees at 7 bases. Looked up from germline, CDR1 is MDHEN and CDR2 is SYDVKM. Trimming cost V 7 bases and J 3 bases; bases outside gene matches: 9. The CDR3 contains 15 residues.

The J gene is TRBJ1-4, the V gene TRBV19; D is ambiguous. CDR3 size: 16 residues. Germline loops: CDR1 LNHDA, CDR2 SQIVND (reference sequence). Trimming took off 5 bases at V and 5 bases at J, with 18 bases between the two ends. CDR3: CASSLTPGRRNEKLFF. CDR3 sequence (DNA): TGTGCCAGTAGTCTCACACCCGGCAGGCGAAATGAAAAACTGTTTTTT.

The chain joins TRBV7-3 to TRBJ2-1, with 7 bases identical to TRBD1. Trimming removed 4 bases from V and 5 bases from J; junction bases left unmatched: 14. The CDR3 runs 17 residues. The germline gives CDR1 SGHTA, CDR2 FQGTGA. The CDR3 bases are TGTGCCAGCAGCTCCACGACCCCCGGGACAGAGAACAATGAGCAGTTCTTC. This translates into CASSSTTPGTENNEQFF.

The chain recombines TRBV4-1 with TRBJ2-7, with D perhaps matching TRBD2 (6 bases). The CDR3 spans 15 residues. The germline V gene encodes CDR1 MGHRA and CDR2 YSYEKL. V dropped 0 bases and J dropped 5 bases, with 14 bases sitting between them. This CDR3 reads CASSQDWGRMNEQYV. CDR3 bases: TGCGCCAGCAGCCAAGATTGGGGGAGGATGAACGAGCAGTACGTC.